Sequencing of this T cell receptor beta chain was carried out in a study of T-cell memory formation after mild COVID-19. Study-wide background: Across donors, TCR clusters were largely donor specific.

TCRdb analysed the 5' RACE reads with MiXCR anew, one entry per CDR3 protein. The profile shows a few hundred thousand distinct CDR3 sequences, 16% of them singletons. Study-wide points: Shrinking CD4+ clones resided mostly in CM and EM, and CD8+ ones in EMRA. Some responding clones appeared in pre-infection memory, suggesting cross-reactive memory joined.

The V end was cut by 2 bases, the J end by 8 bases, with 10 bases between. Germline V gives CDR1 SGHTA, CDR2 FQGTGA. The CDR3 extends over 13 amino acids. This clonotype was counted only a few times. Antigen: not known. This sequence originates from a man aged 18 to 35 who had mild COVID-19 (a few samples of this study predate the infection). Cell type and time point are not known. The rearrangement links TRBV7-3 to TRBJ1-3; unclear D gene. Sequencing input: PBMCs or a T cell subset sorted from them (not recorded which). CDR3 nucleotides: TGTGCCAGCAGCTTAGTAGACGGGGACACCATATATTTT. Protein sequence: CASSLVDGDTIYF. Filled out from reference TRBV7-3 and TRBJ1-3, the complete variable domain reads GAGVSQTPSNKVTEKGKYVELRCDPISGHTALYWYRQSLGQGPEFLIYFQGTGAADDSGLPNDRFFAVRPEGSVSTLKIQRTERGDSAVYLCASSLVDGDTIYFGEGSWLTVV.